This T cell receptor beta chain came from a study of T cells in Graves' hyperthyroidism and ophthalmopathy. There were TCR beta CDR3 regions amplified from RNA transcripts. The study used the HTBI primer set for a first-round RT-PCR of the TCR CDR3. TCRdb fed the multiplex PCR reads into MiXCR, producing one record per CDR3 protein. This sample has 730,000 or so distinct CDR3 sequences, with 18% found just once. CDR1 and CDR2 (germline): SGHRS, YFSETQ. The CDR3 runs to 15 residues. The V end was cut by 3 bases, the J end by 3 bases, with 16 bases between. Hyperthyroidism patients were newly diagnosed, had disease duration under 2 months, and were aged 18 to 65 years. Isolation of PBMCs was performed on roughly 9 ml fresh peripheral blood.

This receptor was taken from a woman between 50 and 59 years old with Graves' hyperthyroidism that later progressed to Graves' ophthalmopathy. Sequences were obtained from blood. The rearrangement links TRBV5-1 to TRBJ2-7; D might be TRBD2 (5 bases). The CDR3 bases are TGCGCCAGCAGCTCCTTCGTGTCCGGGGACTACGAGCAGTACTTC. This codes for CASSSFVSGDYEQYF.